Presented here are 8 T cell receptor beta chains from one specimen sequenced in a study of T-cell memory formation after mild COVID-19. TCRdb passed the 5' RACE reads through MiXCR, listing each CDR3 protein once. The sample includes 350,000 to 400,000 distinct CDR3 sequences, around an eighth of them seen just once. Source material: PBMCs or a T cell subset sorted from them (not recorded which). These receptors were obtained from a man aged 18 to 35 who had mild COVID-19 (a few samples of this study predate the infection). Cell type and time point are not known.

Ten or more counts support this clonotype. V usage is TRBV12-3 or TRBV12-4 and J usage is TRBJ2-1; TRBD2 matches 7 bases. CDR3 length equals 12 residues. V was pared by 6 bases and J by 8 bases, with 4 bases of the junction left unmatched. In DNA form, the CDR3 reads TGTGCCAGCAGCCTTACTAGCGATGAGCAGTTCTTC. It codes for CASSLTSDEQFF.

This clonotype was seen only a few times. This chain links TRBV5-4 with TRBJ2-3; 11 bases align to TRBD2. The CDR3 extends over 17 amino acids. Germline trimming cut 4 bases from V and 1 base from J; bases unmatched to any gene: 8. Germline V gives CDR1 SGHNT, CDR2 YYREEE (reference sequence). CDR3 residues: CASSILLAGARTDTQYF. The CDR3 bases are TGTGCCAGCAGCATACTACTAGCGGGGGCTCGCACAGATACGCAGTATTTT.

This clonotype was detected only a few times. V gene TRBV29-1 combines with J gene TRBJ2-6; 8 bases are shared with TRBD1. V lost 6 bases, J lost 12 bases, and 10 bases stayed unmatched. Germline values: CDR1 SQVTM, CDR2 ANQGSEA. The CDR3 sequence is 13 residues long. Here the CDR3 DNA reads TGCAGCGTCGCGGGACAGGATTCCTCCGTCCTGACTTTC. As protein: CSVAGQDSSVLTF.

The chain joins TRBV11-2 to TRBJ1-4; D is unclear. The germline V and J ends were trimmed by 5 bases and 5 bases, with 18 bases remaining between them. CDR1 SGHAT and CDR2 FQNNGV come from the germline V gene. The CDR3 contains 16 residues. The CDR3 loop is CASSLLGRPGNEKLFF. The CDR3 region has the DNA TGTGCCAGCAGCCTACTAGGACGTCCGGGGAATGAAAAACTGTTTTTT.

V and J are TRBV29-1 and TRBJ1-1; D gene ambiguous. V shed 4 bases and J shed 2 bases, with 5 bases lying between them. This CDR3 comprises 11 residues. CDR1 and CDR2 (germline): SQVTM, ANQGSEA. The CDR3: CSVGPNTEAFF. DNA for the CDR3: TGCAGCGTTGGCCCAAACACTGAAGCTTTCTTT.

The chain employs TRBV11-2 and TRBJ2-7; D is undetermined. The CDR3 is 17 residues long. V was cut by 0 bases and J by 3 bases, with 18 bases left in between. Germline V CDR1 and CDR2: SGHAT, FQNNGV. The DNA of the CDR3 is TGTGCCAGCAGCTTAGAAGGCCTCGGGCCAGCTGGCTACGAGCAGTACTTC. Translated: CASSLEGLGPAGYEQYF.

This chain links TRBV6-5 with TRBJ2-6; D might be TRBD1 or TRBD2, each matching 5 bases. CDR1 and CDR2 from the germline V gene are MNHEY and SVGAGI. The CDR3 spans 17 residues. Trimming took off 4 bases at V and 1 base at J, with 14 bases between the two ends. CDR3 amino acids: CASSSPVGVSGANVLTF. The CDR3 bases are TGTGCCAGCAGTTCCCCCGTGGGGGTTTCTGGGGCCAACGTCCTGACTTTC.

This clonotype was seen only a few times. The CDR3 spells CATSQGTGMNTEAFF. The DNA of the CDR3 is TGTGCCACCAGTCAGGGGACAGGGATGAACACTGAAGCTTTCTTT. The chain carries TRBV24-1 and TRBJ1-1; TRBD1 aligns across 9 bases. V gave up 6 bases and J gave up 0 bases; unmatched junction bases: 4. The CDR3 contains 15 residues. CDR1 is KGHDR, CDR2 SFDVKD, per germline.